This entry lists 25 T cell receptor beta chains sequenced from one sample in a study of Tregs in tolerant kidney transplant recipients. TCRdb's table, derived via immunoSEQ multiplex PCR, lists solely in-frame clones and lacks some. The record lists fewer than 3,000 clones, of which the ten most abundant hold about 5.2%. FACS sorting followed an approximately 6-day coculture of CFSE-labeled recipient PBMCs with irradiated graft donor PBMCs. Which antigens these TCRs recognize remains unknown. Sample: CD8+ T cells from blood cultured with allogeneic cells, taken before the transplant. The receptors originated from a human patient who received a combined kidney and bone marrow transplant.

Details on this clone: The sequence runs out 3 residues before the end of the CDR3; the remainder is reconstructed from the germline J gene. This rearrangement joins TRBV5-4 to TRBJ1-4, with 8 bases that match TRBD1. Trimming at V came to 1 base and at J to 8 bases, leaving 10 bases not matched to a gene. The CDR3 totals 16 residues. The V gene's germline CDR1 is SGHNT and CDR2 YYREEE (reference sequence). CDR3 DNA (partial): TGTGCCAGCAGCTTGCCACAGGGGGGAATCTACGAAAAA. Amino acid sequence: CASSLPQGGIYEK. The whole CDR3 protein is CASSLPQGGIYEKLFF.

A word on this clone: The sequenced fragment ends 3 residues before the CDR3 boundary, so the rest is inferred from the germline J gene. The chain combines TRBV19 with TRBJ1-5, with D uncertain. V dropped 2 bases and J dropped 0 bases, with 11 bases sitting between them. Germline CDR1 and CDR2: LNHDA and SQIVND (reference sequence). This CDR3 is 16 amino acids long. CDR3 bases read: TGTGCCAGTAGTATACCAGAGATTTATAGCAATCAGCCC. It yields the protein CASSIPEIYSNQP. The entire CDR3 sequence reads CASSIPEIYSNQPQHF.

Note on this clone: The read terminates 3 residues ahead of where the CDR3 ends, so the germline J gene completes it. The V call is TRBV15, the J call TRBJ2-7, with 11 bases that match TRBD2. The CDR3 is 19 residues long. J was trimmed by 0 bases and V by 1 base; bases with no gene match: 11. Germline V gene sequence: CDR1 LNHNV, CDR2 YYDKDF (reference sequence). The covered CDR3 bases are TGTGCCACCAGCAGAGGCCTCGGGACTAGCGGTATCTTCTCCTACGAG. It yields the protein CATSRGLGTSGIFSYE. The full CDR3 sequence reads CATSRGLGTSGIFSYEQYF.

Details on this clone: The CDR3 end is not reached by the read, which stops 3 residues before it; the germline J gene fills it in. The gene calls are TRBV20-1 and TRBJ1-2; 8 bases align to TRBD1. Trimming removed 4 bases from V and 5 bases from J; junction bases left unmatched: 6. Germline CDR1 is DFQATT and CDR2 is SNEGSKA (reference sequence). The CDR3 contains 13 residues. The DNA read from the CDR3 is TGCAGTGCTAAGGACAGGGAGTATTATGGC. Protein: CSAKDREYYG. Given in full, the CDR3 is CSAKDREYYGYTF.

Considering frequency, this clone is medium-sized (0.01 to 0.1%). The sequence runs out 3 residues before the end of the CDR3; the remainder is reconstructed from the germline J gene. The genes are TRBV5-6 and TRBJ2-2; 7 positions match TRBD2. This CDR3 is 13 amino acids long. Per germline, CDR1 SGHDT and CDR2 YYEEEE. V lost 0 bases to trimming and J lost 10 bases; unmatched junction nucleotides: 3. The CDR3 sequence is CASSLDLAAELFF. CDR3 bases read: TGTGCCAGCAGCTTGGATCTAGCGGCGGAG. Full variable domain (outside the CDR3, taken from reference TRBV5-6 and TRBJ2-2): DAGVTQSPTHLIKTRGQQVTLRCSPKSGHDTVSWYQQALGQGPQFIFQYYEEEERQRGNFPDRFSGHQFPNYSSELNVNALLLGDSALYLCASSLDLAAELFFGEGSRLTVL.

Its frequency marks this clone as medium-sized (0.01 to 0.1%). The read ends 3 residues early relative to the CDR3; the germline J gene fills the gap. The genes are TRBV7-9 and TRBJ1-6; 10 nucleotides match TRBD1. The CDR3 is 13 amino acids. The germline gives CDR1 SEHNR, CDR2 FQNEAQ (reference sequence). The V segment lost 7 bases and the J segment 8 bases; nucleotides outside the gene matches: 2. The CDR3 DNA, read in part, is TGTGCCAGCACCGGGACAGGGGATTCACCC. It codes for CASTGTGDSP. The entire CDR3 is CASTGTGDSPLHF. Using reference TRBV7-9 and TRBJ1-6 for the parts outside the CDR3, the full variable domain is DTGVSQNPRHKITKRGQNVTFRCDPISEHNRLYWYRQTLGQGPEFLTYFQNEAQLEKSRLLSDRFSAERPKGSFSTLEIQRTEQGDSAMYLCASTGTGDSPLHFGNGTRLTVT.

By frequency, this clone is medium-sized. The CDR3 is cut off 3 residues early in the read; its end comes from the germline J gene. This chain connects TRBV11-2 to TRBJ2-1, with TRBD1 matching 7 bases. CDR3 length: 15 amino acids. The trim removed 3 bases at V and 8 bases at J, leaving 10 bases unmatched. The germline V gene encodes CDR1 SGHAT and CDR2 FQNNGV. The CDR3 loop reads CASSFTNRGVDEQFF. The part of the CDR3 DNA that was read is TGTGCCAGCAGCTTTACAAACAGGGGTGTGGATGAG.

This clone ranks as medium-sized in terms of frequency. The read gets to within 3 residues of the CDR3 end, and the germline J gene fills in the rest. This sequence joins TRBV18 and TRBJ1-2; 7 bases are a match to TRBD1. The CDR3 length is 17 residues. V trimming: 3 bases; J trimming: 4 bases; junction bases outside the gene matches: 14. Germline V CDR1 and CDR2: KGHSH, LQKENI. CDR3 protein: CASSPDRGTEVSYGYTF. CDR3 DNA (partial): TGTGCCAGCTCACCGGACCGGGGGACAGAAGTTTCCTATGGC.

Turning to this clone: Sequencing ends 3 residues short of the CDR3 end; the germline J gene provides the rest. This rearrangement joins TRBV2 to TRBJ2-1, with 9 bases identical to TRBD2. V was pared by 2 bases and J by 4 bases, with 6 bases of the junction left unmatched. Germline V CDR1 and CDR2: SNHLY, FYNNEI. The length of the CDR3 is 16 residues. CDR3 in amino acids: CASSEYGSGRYNEQFF. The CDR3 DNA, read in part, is TGTGCCAGCAGTGAATACGGTAGCGGGAGATACAATGAG.

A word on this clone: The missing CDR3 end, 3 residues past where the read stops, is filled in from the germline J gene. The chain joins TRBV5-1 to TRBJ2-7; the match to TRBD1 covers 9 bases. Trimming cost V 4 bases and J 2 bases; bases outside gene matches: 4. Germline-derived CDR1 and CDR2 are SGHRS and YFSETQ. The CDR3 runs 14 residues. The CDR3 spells CASSAGQGPYEQYF. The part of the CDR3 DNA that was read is TGCGCCAGCAGCGCAGGACAGGGGCCCTACGAG.

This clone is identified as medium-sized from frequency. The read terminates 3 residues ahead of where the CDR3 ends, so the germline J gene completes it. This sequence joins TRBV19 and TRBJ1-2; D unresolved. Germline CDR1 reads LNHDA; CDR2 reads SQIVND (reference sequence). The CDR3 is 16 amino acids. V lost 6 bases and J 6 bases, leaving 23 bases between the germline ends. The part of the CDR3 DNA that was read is TGTGCCAGTAGGCTCGCTTCCGACGGAGGGTACGATGGC. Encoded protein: CASRLASDGGYDG. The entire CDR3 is CASRLASDGGYDGYTF.

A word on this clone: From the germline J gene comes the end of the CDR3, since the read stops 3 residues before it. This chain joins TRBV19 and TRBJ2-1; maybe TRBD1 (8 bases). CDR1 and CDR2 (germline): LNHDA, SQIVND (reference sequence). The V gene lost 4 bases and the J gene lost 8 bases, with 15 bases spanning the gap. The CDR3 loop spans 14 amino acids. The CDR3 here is CASSTRQGRDEQFF. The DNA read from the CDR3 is TGTGCCAGTAGTACTCGACAGGGGAGGGATGAG.

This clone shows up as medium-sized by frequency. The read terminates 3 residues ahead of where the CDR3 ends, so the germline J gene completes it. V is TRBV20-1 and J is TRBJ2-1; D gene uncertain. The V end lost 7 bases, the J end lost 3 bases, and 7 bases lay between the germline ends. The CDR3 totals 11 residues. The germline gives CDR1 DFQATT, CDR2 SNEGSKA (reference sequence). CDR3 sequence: CSVDNYNEQFF. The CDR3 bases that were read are TGCAGTGTCGACAACTACAATGAG.

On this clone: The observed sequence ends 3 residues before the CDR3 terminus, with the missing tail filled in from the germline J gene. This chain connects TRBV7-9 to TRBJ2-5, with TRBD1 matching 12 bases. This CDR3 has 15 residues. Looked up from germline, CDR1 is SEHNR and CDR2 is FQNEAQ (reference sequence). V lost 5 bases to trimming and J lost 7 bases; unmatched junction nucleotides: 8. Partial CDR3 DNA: TGTGCCAGCAGCCCAGGGACAGGGGGCTCCGCGACC. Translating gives CASSPGTGGSAT. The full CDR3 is CASSPGTGGSATQYF. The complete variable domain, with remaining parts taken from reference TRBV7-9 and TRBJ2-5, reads DTGVSQNPRHKITKRGQNVTFRCDPISEHNRLYWYRQTLGQGPEFLTYFQNEAQLEKSRLLSDRFSAERPKGSFSTLEIQRTEQGDSAMYLCASSPGTGGSATQYFGPGTRLLVL.

The CDR3: CASSGGTDFYGYTF. Partial CDR3 DNA: TGTGCCAGCAGTGGCGGGACAGATTTCTATGGC. The gene calls are TRBV6-1 and TRBJ1-2; 7 bases are shared with TRBD1. The CDR3 is cut off 3 residues early in the read; its end comes from the germline J gene. The CDR3 is 14 residues long. The ends lost 4 bases at V and 4 bases at J; junction bases unmatched: 6. In germline, CDR1 is MNHNS, CDR2 SASEGT.

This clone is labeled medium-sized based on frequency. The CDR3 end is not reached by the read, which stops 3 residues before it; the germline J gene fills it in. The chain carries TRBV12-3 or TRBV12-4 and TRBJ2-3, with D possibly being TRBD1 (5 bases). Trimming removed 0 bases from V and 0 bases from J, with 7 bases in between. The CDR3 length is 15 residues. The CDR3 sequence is CASSLAGPSTDTQYF. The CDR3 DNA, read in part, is TGTGCCAGCAGTTTAGCGGGGCCTAGCACAGATACG.

The CDR3 loop is CASSPYSGANVLTF. Partial CDR3 DNA: TGTGCCAGCAGCCCTTACTCTGGGGCCAACGTC. The chain joins TRBV27 to TRBJ2-6; no reliable D call. Read data end 3 residues before the CDR3 end; the end is taken from the germline J gene. The CDR3 covers 14 residues. V was clipped by 6 bases and J by 0 bases, with 6 bases between them. Germline loops: CDR1 MNHEY, CDR2 SMNVEV (reference sequence).

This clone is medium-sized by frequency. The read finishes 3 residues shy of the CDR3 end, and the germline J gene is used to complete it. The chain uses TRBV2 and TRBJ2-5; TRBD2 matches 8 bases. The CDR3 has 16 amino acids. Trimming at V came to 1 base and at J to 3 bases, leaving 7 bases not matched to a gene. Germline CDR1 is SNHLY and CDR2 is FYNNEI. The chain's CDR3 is CASSEVASGGKETQYF. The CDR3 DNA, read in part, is TGTGCCAGCAGTGAAGTGGCCAGCGGGGGAAAAGAGACC.

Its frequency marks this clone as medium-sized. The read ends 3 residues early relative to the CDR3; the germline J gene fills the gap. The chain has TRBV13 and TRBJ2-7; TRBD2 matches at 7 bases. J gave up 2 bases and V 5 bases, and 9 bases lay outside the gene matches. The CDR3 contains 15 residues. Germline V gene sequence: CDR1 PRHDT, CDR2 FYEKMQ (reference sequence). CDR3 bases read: TGTGCCAGCAGCCCCGGAGCGGGGATCACCTACGAG. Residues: CASSPGAGITYE. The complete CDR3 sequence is CASSPGAGITYEQYF.

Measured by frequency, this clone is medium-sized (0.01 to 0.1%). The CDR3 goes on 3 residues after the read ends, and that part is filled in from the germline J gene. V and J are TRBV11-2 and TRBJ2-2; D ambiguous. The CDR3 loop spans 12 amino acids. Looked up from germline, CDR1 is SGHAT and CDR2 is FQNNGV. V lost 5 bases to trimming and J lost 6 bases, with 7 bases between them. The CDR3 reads CASSLAAGELFF. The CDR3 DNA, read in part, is TGTGCCAGCAGCCTCGCAGCCGGGGAG.

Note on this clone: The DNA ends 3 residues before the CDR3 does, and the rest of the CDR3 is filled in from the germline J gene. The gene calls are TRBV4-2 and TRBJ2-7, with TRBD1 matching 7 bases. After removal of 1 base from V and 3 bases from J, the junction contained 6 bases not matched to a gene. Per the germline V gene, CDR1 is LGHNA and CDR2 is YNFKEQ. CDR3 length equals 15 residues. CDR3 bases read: TGTGCCAGCAGCCAAGTCCGGACAGGAATCTACGAG. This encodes CASSQVRTGIYE. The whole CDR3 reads CASSQVRTGIYEQYF.

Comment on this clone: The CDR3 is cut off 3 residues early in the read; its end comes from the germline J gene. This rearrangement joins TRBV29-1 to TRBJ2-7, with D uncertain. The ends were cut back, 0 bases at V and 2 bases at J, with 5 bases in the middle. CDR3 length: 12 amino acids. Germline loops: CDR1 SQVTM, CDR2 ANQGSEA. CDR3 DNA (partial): TGCAGCGTTGAAGAGGGCACCTACGAG. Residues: CSVEEGTYE. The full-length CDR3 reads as CSVEEGTYEQYF.

The sequenced part of the CDR3 DNA is TGTGCCAGTAGTGGTGGGACAGGGGCCTACGAG. Protein: CASSGGTGAYE. The entire CDR3 sequence reads CASSGGTGAYEQYF. This chain uses TRBV19 with TRBJ2-7; TRBD1 matches at 10 bases. The missing CDR3 end, 3 residues past where the read stops, is filled in from the germline J gene. CDR3 length equals 14 residues. V lost 5 bases to trimming and J lost 2 bases; unmatched junction nucleotides: 3. Germline lookup yields CDR1 LNHDA and CDR2 SQIVND (reference sequence).

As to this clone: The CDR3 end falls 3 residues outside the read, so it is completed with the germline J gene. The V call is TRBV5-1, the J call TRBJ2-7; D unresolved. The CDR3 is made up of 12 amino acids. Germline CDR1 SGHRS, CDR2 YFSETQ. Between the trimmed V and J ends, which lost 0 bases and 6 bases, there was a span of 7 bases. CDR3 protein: CASSLEASEQYF. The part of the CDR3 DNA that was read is TGCGCCAGCAGCTTGGAAGCGTCCGAG. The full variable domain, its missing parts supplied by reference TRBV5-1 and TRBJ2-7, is KAGVTQTPRYLIKTRGQQVTLSCSPISGHRSVSWYQQTPGQGLQFLFEYFSETQRNKGNFPGRFSGRQFSNSRSEMNVSTLELGDSALYLCASSLEASEQYFGPGTRLTVT.

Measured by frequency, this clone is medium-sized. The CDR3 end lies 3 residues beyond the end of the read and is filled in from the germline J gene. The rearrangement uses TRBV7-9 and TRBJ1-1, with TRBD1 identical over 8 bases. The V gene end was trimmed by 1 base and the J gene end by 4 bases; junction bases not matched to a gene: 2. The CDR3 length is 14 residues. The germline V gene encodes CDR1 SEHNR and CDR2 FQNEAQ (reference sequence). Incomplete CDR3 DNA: TGTGCCAGCAGCTTAGTGCAGGGGGCCACTGAA. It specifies CASSLVQGATE. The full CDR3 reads CASSLVQGATEAFF.